This record looks at one T cell receptor (beta chain) sequence and its context. V was cut by 4 bases and J by 4 bases, with 10 bases left in between. CDR1 and CDR2 (germline): KGHSH, LQKENI. The CDR3 totals 14 residues. The sample originates from a study of blood T cell repertoires in COVID-19. Study overall: The origin of the acute and convalescent COVID-19 samples was the United States, Italy and Spain. Sources were T cells, B-cell-depleted T cells, or PBMCs; the material itself was cDNA or gDNA.

As originally analysed: Researchers report that nucleated cell counts were estimated from reference gene primer amplification. Sequencing used immunoSEQ multiplex PCR; TCRdb keeps in-frame clones, though not all of them. The DNA was the basis for D and trimming; V, J and clone size are from that table. This sample has some 100,000 clones; more than 85% occur once, and the top ten carry 0.97%. Input material: peripheral blood. V gene TRBV18 combines with J gene TRBJ1-4; no reliable D call. This clonotype originated in a man aged 55 to 70 with acute or convalescent COVID-19. The CDR3 loop reads CASSRTGNNEKLFF. The CDR3 nucleotides are TGTGCCAGCTCACGGACGGGGAATAATGAAAAACTGTTTTTT.